This TCR beta chain emerged from a study of T-cell memory formation after mild COVID-19. Study in general: In these data, TCR clusters were largely donor specific.

Study findings and constraints: Chiefly within CM and EM were the contracting CD4+ clones; CD8+ ones were within EMRA. The appearance of some responding clones in pre-infection memory suggested that cross-reactive memory joined.

This clonotype came up a few times. As yet, its antigen is unknown. The CDR3 covers 14 residues. Deletions cut 7 bases from V and 3 bases from J, with 15 bases between. UMIs and sample barcodes were carried by the TCR alpha and TCR beta cDNA libraries that 5'RACE produced using constant-segment primers. TCRdb redid the calling of the 5' RACE reads with MiXCR, one entry per CDR3 protein. The sample records about 430,000 distinct CDR3 sequences, about a sixth being singletons. J is TRBJ1-1 and V is TRBV12-3 or TRBV12-4, with TRBD1 as a possible D gene (5 bases). This clonotype originated in a man between 18 and 35 years old who had mild COVID-19 (a few samples of this study predate the infection). Cell type and time point are not known. The sequenced material came from PBMCs or a T cell subset sorted from them (not recorded which). CDR3 residues: CASNPGRAYTEAFF. The DNA of the CDR3 is TGTGCCAGCAATCCGGGACGGGCTTACACTGAAGCTTTCTTT.